The entry that follows covers one T cell receptor beta chain sequence. The antigen is unknown. These data are taken from a study of a mutant IDH1 vaccine in newly diagnosed glioma. Losses at the gene ends were 3 bases for V and 6 bases for J; bases not matched to a gene: 6. This CDR3 has 14 amino acids. The germline CDR1 and CDR2 sequences are SGHRS and YFSETQ. Described time point: week 47, end of study. Each dose of the vaccine consisted of 300 ug of mutant IDH1 20-mer peptide, with topical imiquimod. In weeks 1, 3, 5, 7, 11, 15, 19 and 23, patients were vaccinated. The protocol was immunoSEQ multiplex PCR, while the TCRdb copy is restricted to in-frame clones and leaves out a portion. The repertoire includes approximately 35,000 clones, 90% of them detected once, and about 5% sits in the top ten. General observations from the study: It seemed that pseudoprogression was not linked to changes in the top peripheral T cell clonotypes.

The specimen was PBMCs, collected from a glioma patient whose treatment included an IDH1 peptide vaccine. The chain carries TRBV5-1 and TRBJ1-1; 9 positions match TRBD1. The sequence was obtained from a woman in her thirties or forties with glioma. CDR3 protein: CASSSGGTGSEAFF. CDR3 bases: TGCGCCAGCAGCTCGGGTGGGACAGGGTCTGAAGCTTTCTTT.